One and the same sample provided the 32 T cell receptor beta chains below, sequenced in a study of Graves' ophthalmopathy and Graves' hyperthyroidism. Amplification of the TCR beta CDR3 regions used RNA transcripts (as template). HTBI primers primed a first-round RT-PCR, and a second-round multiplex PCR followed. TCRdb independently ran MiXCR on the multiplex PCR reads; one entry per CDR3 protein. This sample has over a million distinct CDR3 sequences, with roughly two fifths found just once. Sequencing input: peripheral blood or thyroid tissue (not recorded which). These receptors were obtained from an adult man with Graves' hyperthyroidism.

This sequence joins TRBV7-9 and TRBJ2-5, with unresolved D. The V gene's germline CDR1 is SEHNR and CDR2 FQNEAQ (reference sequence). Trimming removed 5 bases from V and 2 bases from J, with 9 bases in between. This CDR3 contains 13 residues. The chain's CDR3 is CASSTAFQETQYF. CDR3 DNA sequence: TGTGCCAGCAGCACCGCCTTTCAAGAGACCCAGTACTTC.

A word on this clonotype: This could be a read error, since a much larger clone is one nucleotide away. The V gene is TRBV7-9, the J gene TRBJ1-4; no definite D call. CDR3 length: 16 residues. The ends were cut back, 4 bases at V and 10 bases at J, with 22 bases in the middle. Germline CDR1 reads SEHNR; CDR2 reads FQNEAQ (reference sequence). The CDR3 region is CASSSALTNALGKLFF. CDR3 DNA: TGTGCCAGCAGCTCAGCTTTGACTAATGCGCTAGGAAAACTGTTTTTT.

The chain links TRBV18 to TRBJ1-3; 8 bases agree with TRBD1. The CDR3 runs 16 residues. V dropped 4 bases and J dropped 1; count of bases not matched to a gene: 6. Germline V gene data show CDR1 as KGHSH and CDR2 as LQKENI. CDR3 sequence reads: CASSRRQGASGNTIYF. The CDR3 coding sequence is TGTGCCAGCTCACGGAGGCAGGGGGCTTCTGGAAACACCATATATTTT.

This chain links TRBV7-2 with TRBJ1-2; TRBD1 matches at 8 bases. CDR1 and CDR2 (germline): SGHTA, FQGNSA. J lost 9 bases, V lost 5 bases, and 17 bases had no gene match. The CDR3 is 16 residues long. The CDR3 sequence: CASSRNGQGHPSRYTF. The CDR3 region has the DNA TGTGCCAGCAGCCGGAATGGACAGGGACACCCTTCTCGCTACACCTTC. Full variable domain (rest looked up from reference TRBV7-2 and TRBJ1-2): GAGVSQSPSNKVTEKGKDVELRCDPISGHTALYWYRQSLGQGLEFLIYFQGNSAPDKSGLPSDRFSAERTGGSVSTLTIQRTQQEDSAVYLCASSRNGQGHPSRYTFGSGTRLTVV.

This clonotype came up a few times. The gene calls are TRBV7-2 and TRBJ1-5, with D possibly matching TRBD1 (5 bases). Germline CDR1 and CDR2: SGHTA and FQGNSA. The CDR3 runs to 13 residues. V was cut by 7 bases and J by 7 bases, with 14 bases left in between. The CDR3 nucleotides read TGTGCCAGCACGCGGGGGGTTTTCCAGCCCCAGCATTTT. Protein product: CASTRGVFQPQHF.

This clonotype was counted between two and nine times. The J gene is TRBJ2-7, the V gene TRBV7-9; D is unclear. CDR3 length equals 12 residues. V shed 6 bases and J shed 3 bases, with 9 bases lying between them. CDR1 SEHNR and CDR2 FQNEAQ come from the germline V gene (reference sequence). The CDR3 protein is CASRGYNYEQYF. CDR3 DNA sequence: TGTGCCAGCAGGGGATACAACTACGAGCAGTACTTC.

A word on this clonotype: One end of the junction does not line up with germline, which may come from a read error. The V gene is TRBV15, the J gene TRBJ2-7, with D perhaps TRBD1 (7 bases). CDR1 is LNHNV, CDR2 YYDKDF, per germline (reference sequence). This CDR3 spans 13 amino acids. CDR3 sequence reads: CATSRYSRGERYF. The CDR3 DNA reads TGTGCCACCAGCAGATACAGCAGGGGGGAGCGGTACTTC.

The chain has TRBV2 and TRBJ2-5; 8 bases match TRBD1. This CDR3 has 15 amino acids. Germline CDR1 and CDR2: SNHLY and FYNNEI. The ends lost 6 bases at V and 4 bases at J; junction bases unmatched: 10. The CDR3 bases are TGTGCCAGCAGCCTTAATCAGGGGGCTAGAGAGACCCAGTACTTC. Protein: CASSLNQGARETQYF.

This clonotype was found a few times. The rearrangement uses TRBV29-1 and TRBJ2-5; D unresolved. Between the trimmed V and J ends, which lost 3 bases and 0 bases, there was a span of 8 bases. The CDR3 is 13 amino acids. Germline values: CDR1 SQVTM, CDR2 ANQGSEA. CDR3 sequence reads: CSVDTYNQETQYF. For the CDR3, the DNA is TGCAGCGTTGATACGTATAACCAAGAGACCCAGTACTTC.

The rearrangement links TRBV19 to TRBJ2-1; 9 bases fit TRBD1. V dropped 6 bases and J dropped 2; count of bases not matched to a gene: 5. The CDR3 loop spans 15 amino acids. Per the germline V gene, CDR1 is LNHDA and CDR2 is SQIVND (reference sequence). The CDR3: CASRRDRDAYNEQFF. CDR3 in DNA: TGTGCCAGTAGGAGGGACAGGGACGCCTACAATGAGCAGTTCTTC.

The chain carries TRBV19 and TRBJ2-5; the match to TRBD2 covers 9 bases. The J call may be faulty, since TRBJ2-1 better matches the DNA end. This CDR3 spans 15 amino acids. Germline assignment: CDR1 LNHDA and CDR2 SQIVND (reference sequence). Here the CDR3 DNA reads TGTGCCAGTAGTCCTAGCGGGACGGGCTACAATGAGCAGTTCTTC. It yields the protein CASSPSGTGYNEQFF.

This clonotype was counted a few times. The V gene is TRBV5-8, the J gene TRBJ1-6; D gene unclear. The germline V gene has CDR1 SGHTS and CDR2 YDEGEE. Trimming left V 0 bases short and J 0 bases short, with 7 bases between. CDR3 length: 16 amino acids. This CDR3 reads CASSLALASYNSPLHF. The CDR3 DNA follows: TGTGCCAGCAGCTTGGCGCTGGCCTCCTATAATTCACCCCTCCACTTT.

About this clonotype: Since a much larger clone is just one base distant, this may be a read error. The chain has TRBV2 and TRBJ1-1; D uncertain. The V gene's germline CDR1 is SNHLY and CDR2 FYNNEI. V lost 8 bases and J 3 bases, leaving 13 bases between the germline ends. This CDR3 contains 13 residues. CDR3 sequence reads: CASGADKHTEAFF. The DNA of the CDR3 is TGTGCCAGCGGAGCAGACAAGCACACTGAAGCTTTCTTT.

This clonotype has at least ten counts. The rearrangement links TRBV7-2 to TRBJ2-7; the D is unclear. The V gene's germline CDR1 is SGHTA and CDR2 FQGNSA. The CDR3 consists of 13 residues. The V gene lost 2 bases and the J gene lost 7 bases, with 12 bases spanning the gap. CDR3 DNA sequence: TGTGCCAGCAGCTTAAAGCAGGTTGGAGAGCAGTACTTC. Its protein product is CASSLKQVGEQYF.

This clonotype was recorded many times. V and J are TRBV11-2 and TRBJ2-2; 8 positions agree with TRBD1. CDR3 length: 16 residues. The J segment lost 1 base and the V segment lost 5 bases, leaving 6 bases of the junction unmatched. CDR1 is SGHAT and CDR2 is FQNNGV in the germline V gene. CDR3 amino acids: CASSQRTGQNTGELFF. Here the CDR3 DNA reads TGTGCCAGCAGCCAACGGACAGGGCAGAACACCGGGGAGCTGTTTTTT. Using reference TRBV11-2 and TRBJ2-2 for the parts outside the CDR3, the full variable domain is EAGVAQSPRYKIIEKRQSVAFWCNPISGHATLYWYQQILGQGPKLLIQFQNNGVVDDSQLPKDRFSAERLKGVDSTLKIQPAKLEDSAVYLCASSQRTGQNTGELFFGEGSRLTVL.

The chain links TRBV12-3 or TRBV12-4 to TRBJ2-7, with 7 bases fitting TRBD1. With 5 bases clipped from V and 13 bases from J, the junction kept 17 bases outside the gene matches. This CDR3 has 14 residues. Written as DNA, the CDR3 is TGTGCCAGCAGTCCGTGGGACAGATCCCACGAGCGATACTTC. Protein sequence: CASSPWDRSHERYF.

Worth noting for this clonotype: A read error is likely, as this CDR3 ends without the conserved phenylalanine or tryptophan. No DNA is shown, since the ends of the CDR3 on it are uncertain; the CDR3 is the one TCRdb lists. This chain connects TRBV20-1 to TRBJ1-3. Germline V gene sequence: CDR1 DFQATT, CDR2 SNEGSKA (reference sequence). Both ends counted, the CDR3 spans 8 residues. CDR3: CSARPTHG.

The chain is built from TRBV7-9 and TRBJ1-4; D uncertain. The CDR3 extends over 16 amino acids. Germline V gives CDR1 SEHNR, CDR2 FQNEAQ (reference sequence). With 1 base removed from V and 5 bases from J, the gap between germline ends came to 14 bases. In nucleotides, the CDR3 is TGTGCCAGCAGCTTAGGGACCGTAGGTCCCAATGAAAAACTGTTTTTT. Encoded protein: CASSLGTVGPNEKLFF.

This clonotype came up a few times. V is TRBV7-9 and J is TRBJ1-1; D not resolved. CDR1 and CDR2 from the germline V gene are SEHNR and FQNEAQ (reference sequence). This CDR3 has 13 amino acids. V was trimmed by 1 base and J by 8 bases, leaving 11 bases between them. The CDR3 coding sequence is TGTGCCAGCAGCTTAGTGTCAAACGCGGAAGCTTTCTTT. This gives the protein CASSLVSNAEAFF.

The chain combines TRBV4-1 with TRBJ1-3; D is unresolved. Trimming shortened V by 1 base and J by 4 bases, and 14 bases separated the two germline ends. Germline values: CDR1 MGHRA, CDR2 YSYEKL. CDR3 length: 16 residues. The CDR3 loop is CASSQGDGFGGNTIYF. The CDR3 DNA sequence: TGCGCCAGCAGCCAAGGAGACGGATTTGGAGGAAACACCATATATTTT.

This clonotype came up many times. CDR3 DNA: TGTGCCAGCAGCCAGCCTGGGACTAGCGGAACCTACGAGCAGTACTTC. Translated: CASSQPGTSGTYEQYF. This chain joins TRBV14 and TRBJ2-7; 11 nucleotides line up with TRBD2. Germline V gene sequence: CDR1 SGHDN, CDR2 FVKESK. This CDR3 is built from 16 residues. Unmatched junction bases numbered 6, after V lost 3 bases and J lost 2 bases. Using reference TRBV14 and TRBJ2-7 for the parts outside the CDR3, the full variable domain is EAGVTQFPSHSVIEKGQTVTLRCDPISGHDNLYWYRRVMGKEIKFLLHFVKESKQDESGMPNNRFLAERTGGTYSTLKVQPAELEDSGVYFCASSQPGTSGTYEQYFGPGTRLTVT.

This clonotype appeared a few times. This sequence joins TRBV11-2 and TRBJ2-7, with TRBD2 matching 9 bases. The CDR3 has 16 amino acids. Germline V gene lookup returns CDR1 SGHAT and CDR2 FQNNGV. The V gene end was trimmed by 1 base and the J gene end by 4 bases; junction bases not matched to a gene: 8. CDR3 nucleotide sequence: TGTGCCAGCAGCTTAGTCGCGCTAGCGGGAATATACGAGCAGTACTTC. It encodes CASSLVALAGIYEQYF.

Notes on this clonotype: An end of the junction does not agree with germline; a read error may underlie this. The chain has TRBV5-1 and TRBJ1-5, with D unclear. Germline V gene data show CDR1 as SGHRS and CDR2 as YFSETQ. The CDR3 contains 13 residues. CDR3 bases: TGCGCCAGCAGCTCTGATATTAATCAGCCCCTGCATTTT. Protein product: CASSSDINQPLHF.

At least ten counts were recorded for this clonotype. The DNA of the CDR3 is TGTGCCACATCCTCGGCTGGAGAGCAGTACTTC. Encoded protein: CATSSAGEQYF. The gene calls are TRBV24-1 and TRBJ2-7; D remains ambiguous. Trimming shortened V by 10 bases and J by 7 bases, and 13 bases separated the two germline ends. Germline-derived CDR1 and CDR2 are KGHDR and SFDVKD. The CDR3 spans 11 residues.

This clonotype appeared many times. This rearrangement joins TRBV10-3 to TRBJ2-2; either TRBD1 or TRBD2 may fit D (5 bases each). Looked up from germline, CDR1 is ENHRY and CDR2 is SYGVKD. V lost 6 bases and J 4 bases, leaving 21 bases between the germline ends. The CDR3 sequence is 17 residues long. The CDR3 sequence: CAIRRGANSGGTGELFF. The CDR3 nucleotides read TGTGCCATCAGAAGGGGCGCAAACAGCGGTGGCACCGGGGAGCTGTTTTTT.

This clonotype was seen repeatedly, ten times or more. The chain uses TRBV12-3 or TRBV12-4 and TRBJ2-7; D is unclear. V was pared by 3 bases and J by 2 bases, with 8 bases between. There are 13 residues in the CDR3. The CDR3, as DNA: TGTGCCAGCAGTTTTTCACGGCCCTACGAGCAGTACTTC. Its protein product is CASSFSRPYEQYF.

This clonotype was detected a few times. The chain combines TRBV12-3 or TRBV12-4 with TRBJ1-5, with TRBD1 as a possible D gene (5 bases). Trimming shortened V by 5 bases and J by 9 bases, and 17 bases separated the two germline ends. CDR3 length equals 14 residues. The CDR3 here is CASSPRGLAGPQHF. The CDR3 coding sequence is TGTGCCAGCAGTCCGCGGGGCCTGGCCGGGCCCCAGCATTTT.

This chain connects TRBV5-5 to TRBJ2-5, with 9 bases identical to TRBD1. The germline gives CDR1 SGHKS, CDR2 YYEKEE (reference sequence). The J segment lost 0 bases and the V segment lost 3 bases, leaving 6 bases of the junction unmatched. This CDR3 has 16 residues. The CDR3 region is CASSSRTGVYQETQYF. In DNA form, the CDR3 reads TGTGCCAGCAGCTCACGGACAGGGGTGTACCAAGAGACCCAGTACTTC.

CDR3 sequence reads: CSADTGGHTGELFF. The CDR3 bases are TGCAGCGCTGACACAGGGGGCCACACCGGGGAGCTGTTTTTT. The rearrangement joins TRBV29-1 to TRBJ2-2; TRBD1 agrees at 9 bases. Germline V gives CDR1 SQVTM, CDR2 ANQGSEA. The CDR3 is made up of 14 amino acids. With 7 bases clipped from V and 3 bases from J, the junction kept 6 bases outside the gene matches.

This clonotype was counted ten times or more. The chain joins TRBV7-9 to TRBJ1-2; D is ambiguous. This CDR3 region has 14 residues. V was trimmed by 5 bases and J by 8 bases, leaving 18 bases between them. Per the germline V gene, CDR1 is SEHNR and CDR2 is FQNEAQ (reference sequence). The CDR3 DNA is TGTGCCAGCAGCCCCTGGACCGAAACTATGGGCTACACCTTC. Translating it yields CASSPWTETMGYTF. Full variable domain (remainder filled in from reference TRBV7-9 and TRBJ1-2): DTGVSQNPRHKITKRGQNVTFRCDPISEHNRLYWYRQTLGQGPEFLTYFQNEAQLEKSRLLSDRFSAERPKGSFSTLEIQRTEQGDSAMYLCASSPWTETMGYTFGSGTRLTVV.

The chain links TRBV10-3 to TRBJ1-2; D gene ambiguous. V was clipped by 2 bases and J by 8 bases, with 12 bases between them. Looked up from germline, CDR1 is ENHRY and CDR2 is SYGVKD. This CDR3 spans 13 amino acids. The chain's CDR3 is CAISEARGYGYTF. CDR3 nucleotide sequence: TGTGCCATCAGTGAGGCTAGAGGGTACGGCTACACCTTC.

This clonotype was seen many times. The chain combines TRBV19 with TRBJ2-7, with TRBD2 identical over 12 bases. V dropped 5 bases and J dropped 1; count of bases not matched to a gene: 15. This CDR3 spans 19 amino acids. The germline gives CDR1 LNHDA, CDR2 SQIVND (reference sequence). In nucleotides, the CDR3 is TGTGCCAGTAGTGCCCCGACGGGACTAGCGGGTCCCAGGTCCTACGAGCAGTACTTC. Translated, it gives CASSAPTGLAGPRSYEQYF.